This TCR beta chain is from a study of monozygotic twins with inflammatory bowel disease. Whole-study findings and limits: Neither one strong signal nor one clonotype associated with IBD was supported.

Germline assignment: CDR1 SGHTA and CDR2 FQGNSA. The CDR3 runs to 16 residues. TCRdb re-analyzed the 5' RACE reads; it lists each CDR3 protein once, without DNA. Its table records around 150,000 distinct CDR3 sequences. On this clonotype itself: Its specificity is unknown.

Sequenced input: blood. The gene calls are TRBV7-2 and TRBJ1-4; TCRdb's assignment of TRBD1 cannot be checked, as there is no DNA. This receptor was taken from a human donor with ulcerative colitis or Crohn's disease, or a healthy co-twin of an affected twin (not recorded which). CDR3: CASSFSRDRGHEKLFF.